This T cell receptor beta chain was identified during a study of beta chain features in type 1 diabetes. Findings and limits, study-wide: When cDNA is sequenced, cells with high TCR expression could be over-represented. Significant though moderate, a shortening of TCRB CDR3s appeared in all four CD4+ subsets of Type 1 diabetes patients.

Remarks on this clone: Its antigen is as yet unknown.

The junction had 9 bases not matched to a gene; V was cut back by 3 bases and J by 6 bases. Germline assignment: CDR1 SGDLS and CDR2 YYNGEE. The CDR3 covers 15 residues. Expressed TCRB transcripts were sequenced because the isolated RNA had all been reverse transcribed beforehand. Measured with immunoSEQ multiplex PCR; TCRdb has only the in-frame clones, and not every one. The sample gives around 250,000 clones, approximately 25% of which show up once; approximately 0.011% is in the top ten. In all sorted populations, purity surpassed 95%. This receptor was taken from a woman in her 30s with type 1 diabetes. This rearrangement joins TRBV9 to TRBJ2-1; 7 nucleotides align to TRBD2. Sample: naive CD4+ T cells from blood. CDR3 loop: CASSAQRGRANEQFF. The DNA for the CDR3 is TGTGCCAGCAGCGCCCAGAGAGGGAGGGCCAATGAGCAGTTCTTC.